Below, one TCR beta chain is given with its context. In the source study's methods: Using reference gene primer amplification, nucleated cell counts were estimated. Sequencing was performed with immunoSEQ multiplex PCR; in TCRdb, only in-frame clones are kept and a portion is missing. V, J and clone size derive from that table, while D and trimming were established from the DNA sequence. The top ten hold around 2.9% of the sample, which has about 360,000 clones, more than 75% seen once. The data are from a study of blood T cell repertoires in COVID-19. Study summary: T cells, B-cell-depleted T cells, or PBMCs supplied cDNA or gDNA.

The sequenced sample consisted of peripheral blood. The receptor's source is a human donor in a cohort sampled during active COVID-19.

The CDR3 nucleotides are TGTGCCAGCAGTGAAGCGCTCCAGGGCTCCTACGAGCAGTACTTC. This encodes CASSEALQGSYEQYF. The rearrangement joins TRBV6-1 to TRBJ2-7; weak D call: TRBD1 (5 bases). The V gene lost 0 bases and the J gene lost 0 bases, with 9 bases spanning the gap. The CDR3 is 15 amino acids. The V gene's germline CDR1 is MNHNS and CDR2 SASEGT.